A selection of T cell receptor beta chains follows, all from one sample in a study of T-cell memory formation after mild COVID-19. Each CDR3 protein gets one entry after TCRdb re-called the 5' RACE reads with MiXCR. The sample comprises about 320,000 distinct CDR3 sequences, roughly an eighth of which are singletons, and roughly a fifth rests with the top ten. The sequenced sample consisted of PBMCs or a T cell subset sorted from them (not recorded which). The receptors derive from a man between 18 and 35 years old who had mild COVID-19 (a few samples of this study predate the infection). Cell type and time point are not known. Each CDR3 is given with its conserved first and last residue. Each record gives: V gene, D gene, J gene, clone size, CDR3 protein, CDR3 DNA. D genes are given only for firm matches. Clone size appears in some rows only: once, few, many, or a class for an expanded clone.

>TRBV5-1|.|TRBJ2-7|few
CASSLDYRAFYEQYF
TGCGCCAGCAGCCTGGATTACCGGGCCTTCTACGAGCAGTACTTC
>TRBV10-3|.|TRBJ2-5|.
CAISEGPWETQYF
TGTGCCATCAGTGAGGGACCTTGGGAGACCCAGTACTTC
>TRBV20-1|TRBD2|TRBJ2-2|.
CSARDPRAGGFGELFF
TGCAGTGCTAGAGATCCGAGAGCGGGGGGCTTCGGGGAGCTGTTTTTT
>TRBV5-1|TRBD1|TRBJ1-1|many
CASSWTGQGNTEAFF
TGCGCCAGCAGCTGGACCGGACAGGGGAACACTGAAGCTTTCTTT
>TRBV10-3|TRBD2|TRBJ2-3|.
CAISILAGDDTQYF
TGTGCCATCAGTATCCTAGCGGGGGACGATACGCAGTATTTT
>TRBV20-1|.|TRBJ2-5|.
CSARLPFSSETQYF
TGCAGTGCTAGGCTCCCCTTCAGTTCAGAGACCCAGTACTTC
>TRBV7-2|.|TRBJ2-1|.
CASSLSAGSKNEQFF
TGTGCCAGCAGCTTAAGTGCAGGGAGTAAGAATGAGCAGTTCTTC
>TRBV5-1|TRBD1|TRBJ2-3|many
CASRGQGADTQYF
TGCGCCAGCAGAGGACAGGGGGCAGATACGCAGTATTTT
>TRBV5-5|.|TRBJ2-3|few
CASSPWGSGGDTQYF
TGTGCCAGCAGCCCCTGGGGGTCGGGGGGCGATACGCAGTATTTT
>TRBV25-1|TRBD1|TRBJ2-1|.
CASSAIPQDRGDEQFF
TGTGCCAGCAGCGCAATTCCTCAGGACAGGGGGGATGAGCAGTTCTTC
>TRBV29-1|.|TRBJ1-5|.
CSVMGENQPQHF
TGCAGCGTTATGGGTGAGAATCAGCCCCAGCATTTT
>TRBV29-1|.|TRBJ1-3|.
CSVGTTGNTIYF
TGCAGCGTAGGGACAACTGGAAACACCATATATTTT
>TRBV12-3/TRBV12-4|TRBD1|TRBJ1-5|many
CASRDTGVPEPQHF
TGTGCCAGCAGGGATACAGGGGTCCCCGAACCCCAGCATTTT
>TRBV3-1|TRBD2|TRBJ2-1|.
CASSQDVAGYNEQFF
TGTGCCAGCAGCCAAGATGTAGCGGGCTACAATGAGCAGTTCTTC
>TRBV2|.|TRBJ2-3|.
CASSERGEKRITDTQYF
TGTGCCAGCAGTGAAAGGGGCGAAAAGCGGATCACAGATACGCAGTATTTT
>TRBV7-2|.|TRBJ2-3|many
CASSRTDYTDTQYF
TGTGCCAGCAGCCGGACCGATTACACAGATACGCAGTATTTT
>TRBV9|TRBD2|TRBJ2-3|.
CASRKTSNGDTQYF
TGTGCCAGCAGGAAGACTAGCAACGGGGATACGCAGTATTTT
>TRBV4-1|.|TRBJ2-5|.
CASSHVQGSQETQYF
TGCGCCAGCAGCCATGTGCAGGGATCCCAAGAGACCCAGTACTTC
>TRBV6-6|TRBD1|TRBJ2-7|many
CASRDRFNEQYF
TGTGCCAGCCGGGACAGGTTTAACGAGCAGTACTTC
>TRBV11-2|.|TRBJ2-1|few
CATRGSTDSYNEQFF
TGTGCCACCCGGGGGTCGACGGACTCCTACAATGAGCAGTTCTTC
>TRBV11-2|TRBD1|TRBJ1-1|few
CASSSRGDEAFF
TGTGCCAGCAGCTCCAGGGGGGATGAAGCTTTCTTT
>TRBV5-1|.|TRBJ1-2|few
CASSLDLLLYGYTF
TGCGCCAGCAGCTTGGACCTTCTCCTCTATGGCTACACCTTC
>TRBV28|TRBD2|TRBJ2-5|few
CASSPYTSGARETQYF
TGTGCCAGCAGTCCTTATACTAGCGGGGCTCGGGAGACCCAGTACTTC
>TRBV5-5|.|TRBJ1-5|.
CASSFAGGGNQPQHF
TGTGCCAGCAGCTTTGCCGGGGGAGGGAATCAGCCCCAGCATTTT
>TRBV4-3|.|TRBJ1-6|few
CASSQDRPTSYNSPLHF
TGCGCCAGCAGCCAAGATCGGCCTACCTCCTATAATTCACCCCTCCACTTT
>TRBV19|TRBD1|TRBJ2-7|.
CASSLRQGNSAYEQYF
TGTGCCAGTAGTCTCAGACAGGGCAATTCAGCATACGAGCAGTACTTC
>TRBV25-1|.|TRBJ2-2|.
CASSEGGTELFF
TGTGCCAGCAGTGAAGGAGGGACGGAGCTGTTTTTT
>TRBV7-9|TRBD1|TRBJ1-2|.
CASSGTGGHGYTF
TGTGCCAGCAGCGGTACAGGGGGCCATGGCTACACCTTC
>TRBV20-1|.|TRBJ1-2|few
CSARPYPGAGAGYTF
TGCAGTGCTAGGCCGTACCCGGGAGCAGGTGCTGGCTACACCTTC
>TRBV7-6|.|TRBJ1-6|.
CASSLMAAPSPLHF
TGTGCCAGCAGCTTGATGGCAGCCCCTTCACCCCTCCACTTT
>TRBV5-1|TRBD1|TRBJ1-1|.
CASSLKGAASTEAFF
TGCGCCAGCAGCTTAAAGGGGGCGGCTTCAACTGAAGCTTTCTTT
>TRBV10-3|.|TRBJ1-4|many
CAISESTRHPWIEKLFF
TGTGCCATCAGTGAGTCGACGCGGCACCCGTGGATTGAAAAACTGTTTTTT
>TRBV7-2|TRBD1|TRBJ2-1|.
CASGTGTGGDEQFF
TGTGCCAGCGGGACCGGGACAGGGGGCGATGAGCAGTTCTTC